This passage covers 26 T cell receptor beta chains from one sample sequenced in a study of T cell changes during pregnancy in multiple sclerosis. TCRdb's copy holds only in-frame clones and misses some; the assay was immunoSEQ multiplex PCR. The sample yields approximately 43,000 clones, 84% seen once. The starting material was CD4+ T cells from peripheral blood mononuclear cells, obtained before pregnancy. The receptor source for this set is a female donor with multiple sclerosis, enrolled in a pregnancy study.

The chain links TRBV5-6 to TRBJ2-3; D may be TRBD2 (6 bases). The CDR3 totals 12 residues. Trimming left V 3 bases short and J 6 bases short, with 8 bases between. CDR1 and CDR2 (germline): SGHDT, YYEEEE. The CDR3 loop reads CASSSGEDTQYF. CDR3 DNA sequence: TGTGCCAGCAGCTCGGGGGAGGATACGCAGTATTTT.

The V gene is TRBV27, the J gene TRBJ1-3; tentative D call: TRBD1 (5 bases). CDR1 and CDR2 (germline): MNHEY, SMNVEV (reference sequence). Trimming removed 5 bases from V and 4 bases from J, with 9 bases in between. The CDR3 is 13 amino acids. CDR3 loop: CASSRQKGNTIYF. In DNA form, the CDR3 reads TGTGCCAGCAGTCGACAGAAAGGAAACACCATATATTTT.

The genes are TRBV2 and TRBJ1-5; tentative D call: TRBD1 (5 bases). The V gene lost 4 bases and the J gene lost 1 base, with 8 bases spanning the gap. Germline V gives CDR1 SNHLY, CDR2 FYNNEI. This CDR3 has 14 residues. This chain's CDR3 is CASSAQGSNQPQHF. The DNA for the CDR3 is TGTGCCAGCAGTGCGCAGGGAAGCAATCAGCCCCAGCATTTT.

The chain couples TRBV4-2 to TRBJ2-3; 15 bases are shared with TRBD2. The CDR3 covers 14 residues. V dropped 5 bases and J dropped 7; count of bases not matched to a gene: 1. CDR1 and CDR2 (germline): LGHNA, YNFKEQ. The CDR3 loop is CASSGLAGGYTQYF. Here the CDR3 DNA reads TGTGCCAGCAGCGGACTAGCGGGGGGGTATACGCAGTATTTT.

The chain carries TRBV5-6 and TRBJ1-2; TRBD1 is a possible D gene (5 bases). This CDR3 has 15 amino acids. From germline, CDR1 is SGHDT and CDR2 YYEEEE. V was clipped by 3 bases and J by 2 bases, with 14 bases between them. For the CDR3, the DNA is TGTGCCAGCAGCTGGGCCGGGACTGTGAACTATGGCTACACCTTC. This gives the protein CASSWAGTVNYGYTF.

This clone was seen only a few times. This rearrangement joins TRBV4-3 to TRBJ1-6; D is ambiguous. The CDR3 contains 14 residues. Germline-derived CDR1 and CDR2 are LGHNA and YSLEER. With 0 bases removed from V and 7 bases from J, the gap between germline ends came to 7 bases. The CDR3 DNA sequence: TGCGCCAGCAGCCAAGAGGCGGCAAATTCACCCCTCCACTTT. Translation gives CASSQEAANSPLHF.

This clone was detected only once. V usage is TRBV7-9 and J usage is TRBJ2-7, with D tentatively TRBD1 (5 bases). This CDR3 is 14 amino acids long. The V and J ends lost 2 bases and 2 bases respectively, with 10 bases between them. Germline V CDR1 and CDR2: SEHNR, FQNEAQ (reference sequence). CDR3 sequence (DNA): TGTGCCAGCAGCTTAACAGGCCTCCCCTACGAGCAGTACTTC. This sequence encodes CASSLTGLPYEQYF.

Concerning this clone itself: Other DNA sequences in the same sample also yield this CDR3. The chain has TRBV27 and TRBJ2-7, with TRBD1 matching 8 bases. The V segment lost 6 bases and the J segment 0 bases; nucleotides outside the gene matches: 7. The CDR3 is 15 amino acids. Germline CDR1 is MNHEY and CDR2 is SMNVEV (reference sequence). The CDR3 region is CASSPDRANSYEQYF. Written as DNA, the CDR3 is TGTGCCAGCAGCCCGGACAGGGCTAACTCCTACGAGCAGTACTTC.

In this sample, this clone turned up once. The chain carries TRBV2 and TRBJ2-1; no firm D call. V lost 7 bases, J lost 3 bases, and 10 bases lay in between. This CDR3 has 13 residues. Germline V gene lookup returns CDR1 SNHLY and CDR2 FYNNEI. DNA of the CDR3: TGTGCCAGCAAGGAGAACGTCTACAATGAGCAGTTCTTC. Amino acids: CASKENVYNEQFF.

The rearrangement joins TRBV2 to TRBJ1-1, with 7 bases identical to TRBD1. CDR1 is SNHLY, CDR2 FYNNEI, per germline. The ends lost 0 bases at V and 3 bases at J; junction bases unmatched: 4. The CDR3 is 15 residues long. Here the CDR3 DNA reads TGTGCCAGCAGTGAAGCGCTTGGGACAGACACTGAAGCTTTCTTT. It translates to CASSEALGTDTEAFF.

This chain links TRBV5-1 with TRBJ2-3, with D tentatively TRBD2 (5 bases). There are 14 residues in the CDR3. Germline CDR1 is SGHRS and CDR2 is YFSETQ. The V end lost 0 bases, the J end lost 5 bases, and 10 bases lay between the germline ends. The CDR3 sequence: CASSLGGPEDTQYF. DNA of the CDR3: TGCGCCAGCAGCTTGGGAGGGCCGGAAGATACGCAGTATTTT.

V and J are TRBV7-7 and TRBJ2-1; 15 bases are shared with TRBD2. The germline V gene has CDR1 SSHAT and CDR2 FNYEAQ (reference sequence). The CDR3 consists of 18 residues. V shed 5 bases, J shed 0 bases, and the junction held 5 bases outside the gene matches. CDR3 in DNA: TGTGCCAGCAGCATGGGACTAGCGGGAGGTTCCTCCTACAATGAGCAGTTCTTC. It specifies CASSMGLAGGSSYNEQFF.

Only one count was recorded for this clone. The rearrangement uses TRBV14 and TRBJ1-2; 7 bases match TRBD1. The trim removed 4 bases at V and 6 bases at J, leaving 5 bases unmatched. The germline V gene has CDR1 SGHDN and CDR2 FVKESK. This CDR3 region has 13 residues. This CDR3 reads CASSLDRVNGYTF. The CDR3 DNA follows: TGTGCCAGCAGCCTAGACAGGGTAAATGGCTACACCTTC.

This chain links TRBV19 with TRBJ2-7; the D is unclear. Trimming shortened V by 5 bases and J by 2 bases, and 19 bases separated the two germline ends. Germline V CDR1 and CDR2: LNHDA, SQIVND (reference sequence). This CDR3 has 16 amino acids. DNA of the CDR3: TGTGCCAGTAGTGCTTCCGTTGTGTGGAGACCCTACGAGCAGTACTTC. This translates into CASSASVVWRPYEQYF. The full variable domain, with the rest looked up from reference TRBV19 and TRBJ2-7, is DGGITQSPKYLFRKEGQNVTLSCEQNLNHDAMYWYRQDPGQGLRLIYYSQIVNDFQKGDIAEGYSVSREKKESFPLTVTSAQKNPTAFYLCASSASVVWRPYEQYFGPGTRLTVT.

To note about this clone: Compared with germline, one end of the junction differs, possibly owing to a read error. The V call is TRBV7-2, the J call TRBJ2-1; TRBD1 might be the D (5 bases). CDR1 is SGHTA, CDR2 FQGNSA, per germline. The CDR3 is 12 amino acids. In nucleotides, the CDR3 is TGTGCCAGCAGCTTATCAGGGAATGGGCAGTTCTTC. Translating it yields CASSLSGNGQFF.

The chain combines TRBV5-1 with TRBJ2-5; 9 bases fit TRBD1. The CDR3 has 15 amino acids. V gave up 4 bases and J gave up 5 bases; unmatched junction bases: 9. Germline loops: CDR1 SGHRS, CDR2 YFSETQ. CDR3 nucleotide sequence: TGCGCCAGCAGCCCCGGGACAGGGATGCGGGAGACCCAGTACTTC. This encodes CASSPGTGMRETQYF.

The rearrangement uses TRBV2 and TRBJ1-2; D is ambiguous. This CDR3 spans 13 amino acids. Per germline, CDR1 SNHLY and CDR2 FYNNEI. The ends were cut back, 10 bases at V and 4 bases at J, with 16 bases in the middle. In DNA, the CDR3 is TGTGCCACCTCAGGAGGTTTCGGCTATGGCTACACCTTC. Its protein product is CATSGGFGYGYTF.

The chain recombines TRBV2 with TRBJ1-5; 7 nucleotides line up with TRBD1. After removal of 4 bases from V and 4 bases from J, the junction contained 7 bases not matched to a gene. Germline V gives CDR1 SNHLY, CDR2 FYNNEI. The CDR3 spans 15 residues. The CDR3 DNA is TGTGCCAGCAGTGCTGGGGACAGTTGGAATCAGCCCCAGCATTTT. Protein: CASSAGDSWNQPQHF.

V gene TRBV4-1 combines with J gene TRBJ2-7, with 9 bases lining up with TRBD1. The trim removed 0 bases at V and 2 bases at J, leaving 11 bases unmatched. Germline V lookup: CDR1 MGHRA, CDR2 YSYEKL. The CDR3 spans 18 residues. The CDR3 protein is CASSQDPADRGNPYEQYF. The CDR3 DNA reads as TGCGCCAGCAGCCAAGACCCAGCTGACAGGGGGAACCCCTACGAGCAGTACTTC.

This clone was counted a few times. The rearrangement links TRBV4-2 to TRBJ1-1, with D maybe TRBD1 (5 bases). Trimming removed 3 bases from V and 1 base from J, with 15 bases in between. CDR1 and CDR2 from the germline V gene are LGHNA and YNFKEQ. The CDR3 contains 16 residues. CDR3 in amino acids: CASSHATLRANTEAFF. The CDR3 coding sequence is TGTGCCAGCAGCCACGCGACGCTCAGGGCGAACACTGAAGCTTTCTTT.

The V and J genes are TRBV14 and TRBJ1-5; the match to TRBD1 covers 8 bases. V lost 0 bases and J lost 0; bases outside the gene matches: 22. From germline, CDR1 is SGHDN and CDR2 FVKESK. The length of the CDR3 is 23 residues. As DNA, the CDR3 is TGTGCCAGCAGCCAAGATATCGGGCCAGTATTTACCGGGACAGGCCTTAGCAATCAGCCCCAGCATTTT. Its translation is CASSQDIGPVFTGTGLSNQPQHF.

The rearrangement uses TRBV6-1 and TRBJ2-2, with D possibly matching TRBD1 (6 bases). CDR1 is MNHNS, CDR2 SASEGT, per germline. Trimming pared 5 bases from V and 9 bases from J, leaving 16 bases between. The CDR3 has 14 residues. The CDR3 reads CASSPGTGSRELFF. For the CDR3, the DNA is TGTGCCAGCAGTCCAGGAACAGGGAGCCGGGAGCTGTTTTTT.

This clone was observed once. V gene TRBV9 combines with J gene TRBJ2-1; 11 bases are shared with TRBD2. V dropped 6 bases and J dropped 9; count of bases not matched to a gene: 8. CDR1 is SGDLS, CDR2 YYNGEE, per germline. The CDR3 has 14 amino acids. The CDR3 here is CASNILAGETEQFF. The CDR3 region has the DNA TGTGCCAGCAACATACTAGCGGGAGAAACTGAGCAGTTCTTC.

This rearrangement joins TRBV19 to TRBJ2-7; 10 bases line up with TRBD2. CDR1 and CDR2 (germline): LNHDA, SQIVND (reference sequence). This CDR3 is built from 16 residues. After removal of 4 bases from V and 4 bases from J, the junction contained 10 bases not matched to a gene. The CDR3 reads CASSTLASGRKYEQYF. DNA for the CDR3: TGTGCCAGTAGTACCCTCGCTAGCGGGAGAAAGTACGAGCAGTACTTC.

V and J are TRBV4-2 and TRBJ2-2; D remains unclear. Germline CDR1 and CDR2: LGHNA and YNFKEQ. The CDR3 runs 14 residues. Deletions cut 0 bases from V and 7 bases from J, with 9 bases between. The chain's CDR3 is CASSQDQEGGELFF. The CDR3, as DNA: TGTGCCAGCAGCCAAGATCAGGAAGGCGGGGAGCTGTTTTTT.

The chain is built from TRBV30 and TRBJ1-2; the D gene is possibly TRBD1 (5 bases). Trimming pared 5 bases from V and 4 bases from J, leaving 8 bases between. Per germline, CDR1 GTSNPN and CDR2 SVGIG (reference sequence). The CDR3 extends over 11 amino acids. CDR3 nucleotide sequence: TGTGCCTGGGGGGCGGCCTATGGCTACACCTTC. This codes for CAWGAAYGYTF.